This is a list of T cell receptor beta chains from one sample in a study of T cell responses to AZD1222 COVID-19 vaccine. Clones were sequenced by immunoSEQ multiplex PCR, and TCRdb holds only the in-frame ones, with some missing. The sample includes 250,000 to 300,000 clones, approximately 94% of them seen just once. This sample comprised peripheral blood, obtained 28 days after the second AZD1222 dose. These receptors all stem from an adult who received the AZD1222 COVID-19 vaccine. The CDR3 runs from the conserved cysteine through the conserved F or W. D genes are given only for firm matches. Part of the rows lack a size; the others show once, few, many or a class for expanded clones.

CASKASTNTGELFF,TGTGCCAGCAAAGCCTCAACGAACACCGGGGAGCTGTTTTTT,TRBV2,-,TRBJ2-2,-
CASWGGAINQPQHF,TGTGCCAGCTGGGGGGGGGCTATCAATCAGCCCCAGCATTTT,TRBV27,-,TRBJ1-5,-
CASSDPQYTGELFF,TGTGCCAGCAGCGATCCTCAGTACACCGGGGAGCTGTTTTTT,TRBV3-1/TRBV3-2,-,TRBJ2-2,-
CASRREWGAYGYTF,TGTGCCAGCAGGAGGGAGTGGGGCGCCTATGGCTACACCTTC,TRBV13,-,TRBJ1-2,-
CASRWGRGNEKLFF,TGCGCCAGCAGATGGGGGCGCGGTAATGAAAAACTGTTTTTT,TRBV5-1,-,TRBJ1-4,-
CASSVAGRDYGYTF,TGTGCCAGCAGCGTCGCTGGGCGCGACTATGGCTACACCTTC,TRBV11-2,-,TRBJ1-2,-
CASSQDRTGMNTEAFF,TGTGCCAGCAGCCAAGATCGGACAGGGATGAACACTGAAGCTTTCTTT,TRBV14,-,TRBJ1-1,TRBD1
CASSLLAPRQTFEQFF,TGTGCCAGCAGCTTACTGGCCCCTCGACAGACCTTTGAGCAGTTCTTC,TRBV7-2,-,TRBJ2-1,-
CAGQRRSATNEKLFF,TGTGCCGGCCAGAGACGGTCTGCAACTAATGAAAAACTGTTTTTT,TRBV2,-,TRBJ1-4,-
CAWTVGGWAFF,TGTGCCTGGACTGTGGGGGGGTGGGCTTTCTTT,TRBV30,-,TRBJ1-1,-
CASSDPTGANYGYTF,TGCGCCAGCAGCGATCCGACAGGGGCTAACTATGGCTACACCTTC,TRBV5-1,-,TRBJ1-2,TRBD1
CASSPPGPGNEQFF,TGTGCCAGCTCACCGCCGGGACCCGGGAATGAGCAGTTCTTC,TRBV18,-,TRBJ2-1,-
CAWNVQGYEQYF,TGTGCCTGGAACGTTCAGGGATACGAGCAGTACTTC,TRBV30,-,TRBJ2-7,-
CASKAMGTNTRYEQYF,TGTGCCAGCAAAGCAATGGGAACAAATACCCGCTACGAGCAGTACTTC,TRBV2,-,TRBJ2-7,-
CASNAGGSSYNEQFF,TGTGCCAGCAACGCGGGCGGGAGCTCCTACAATGAGCAGTTCTTC,TRBV27,-,TRBJ2-1,TRBD2
CASSSERGARYF,TGTGCCAGCAGTTCCGAGCGGGGGGCCAGGTATTTT,TRBV28,-,TRBJ2-3,TRBD2
CASRNGFRGDTQYF,TGTGCCAGCAGAAACGGGTTTCGGGGAGATACGCAGTATTTT,TRBV7-9,-,TRBJ2-3,-
CASSRQGLEQYF,TGTGCCAGCAGCAGACAGGGCCTCGAGCAGTACTTC,TRBV6-5,-,TRBJ2-7,TRBD1
CASRKGGPSYEQYF,TGTGCCTCCCGGAAGGGCGGACCCTCCTACGAGCAGTACTTC,TRBV18,-,TRBJ2-7,-
CASSETLLGDRGLSGELFF,TGTGCCAGCAGCGAGACCCTTTTGGGGGACAGGGGGCTATCCGGGGAGCTGTTTTTT,TRBV9,once,TRBJ2-2,TRBD1
CASSPPGTALSMDGYTF,TGTGCCAGCTCACCACCCGGGACAGCCCTTTCTATGGATGGCTACACCTTC,TRBV18,-,TRBJ1-2,TRBD1
CASSPDWTGLYNEQFF,TGTGCCAGCAGTCCCGACTGGACTGGCCTCTACAATGAGCAGTTCTTC,TRBV28,-,TRBJ2-1,-
CASSAGRGGTGELFF,TGTGCCAGCAGCGCCGGGAGGGGGGGCACCGGGGAGCTGTTTTTT,TRBV9,-,TRBJ2-2,TRBD2